One TCR beta chain is described in this entry. The antigen is not known. This sample is drawn from a study of CD8 T cells in Susac syndrome. Findings and caveats of the study: It was in TEMRA cells and active patients that Susac CD8+ clonal expansion peaked. Total CD8+ repertoires held 15 to 20 Susac-specific public clones, while CD8+ TEMRA repertoires held a few.

The RNA, roughly 0.45 to 1 ug, was put through reverse transcription using random hexamers. TCRdb re-called the immunoSEQ multiplex PCR reads through MiXCR, storing one row per CDR3 protein. The table shows about 110,000 distinct CDR3 sequences, with around 94% occurring only once. The CDR3 consists of 16 residues. Trimming shortened V by 2 bases and J by 2 bases, and 13 bases separated the two germline ends. V gene TRBV23-1 combines with J gene TRBJ1-3, with no clear D. Being an ORF, TRBV23-1 has a function that is uncertain. The clonotype originates from a human donor with Susac syndrome. Sequencing was performed on CD8+ T cells from PBMCs. The CDR3 bases are TGCGCCAGCAGTCAAACCGGCAGAAGACCTGGAAACACCATATATTTT. Its protein product is CASSQTGRRPGNTIYF.